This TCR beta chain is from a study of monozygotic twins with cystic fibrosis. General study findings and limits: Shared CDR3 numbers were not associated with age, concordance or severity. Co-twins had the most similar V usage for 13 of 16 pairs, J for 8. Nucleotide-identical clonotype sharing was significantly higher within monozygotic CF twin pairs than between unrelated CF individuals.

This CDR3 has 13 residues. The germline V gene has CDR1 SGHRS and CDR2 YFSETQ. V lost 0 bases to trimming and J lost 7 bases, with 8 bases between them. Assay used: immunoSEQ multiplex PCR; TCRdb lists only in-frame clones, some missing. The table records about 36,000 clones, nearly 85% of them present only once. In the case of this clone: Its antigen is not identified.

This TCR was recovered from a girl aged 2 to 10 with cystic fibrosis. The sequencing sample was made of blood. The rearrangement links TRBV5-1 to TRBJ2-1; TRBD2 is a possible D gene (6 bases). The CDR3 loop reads CASSLVGGNEQFF. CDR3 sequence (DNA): TGCGCCAGCAGCTTGGTTGGGGGGAATGAGCAGTTCTTC.